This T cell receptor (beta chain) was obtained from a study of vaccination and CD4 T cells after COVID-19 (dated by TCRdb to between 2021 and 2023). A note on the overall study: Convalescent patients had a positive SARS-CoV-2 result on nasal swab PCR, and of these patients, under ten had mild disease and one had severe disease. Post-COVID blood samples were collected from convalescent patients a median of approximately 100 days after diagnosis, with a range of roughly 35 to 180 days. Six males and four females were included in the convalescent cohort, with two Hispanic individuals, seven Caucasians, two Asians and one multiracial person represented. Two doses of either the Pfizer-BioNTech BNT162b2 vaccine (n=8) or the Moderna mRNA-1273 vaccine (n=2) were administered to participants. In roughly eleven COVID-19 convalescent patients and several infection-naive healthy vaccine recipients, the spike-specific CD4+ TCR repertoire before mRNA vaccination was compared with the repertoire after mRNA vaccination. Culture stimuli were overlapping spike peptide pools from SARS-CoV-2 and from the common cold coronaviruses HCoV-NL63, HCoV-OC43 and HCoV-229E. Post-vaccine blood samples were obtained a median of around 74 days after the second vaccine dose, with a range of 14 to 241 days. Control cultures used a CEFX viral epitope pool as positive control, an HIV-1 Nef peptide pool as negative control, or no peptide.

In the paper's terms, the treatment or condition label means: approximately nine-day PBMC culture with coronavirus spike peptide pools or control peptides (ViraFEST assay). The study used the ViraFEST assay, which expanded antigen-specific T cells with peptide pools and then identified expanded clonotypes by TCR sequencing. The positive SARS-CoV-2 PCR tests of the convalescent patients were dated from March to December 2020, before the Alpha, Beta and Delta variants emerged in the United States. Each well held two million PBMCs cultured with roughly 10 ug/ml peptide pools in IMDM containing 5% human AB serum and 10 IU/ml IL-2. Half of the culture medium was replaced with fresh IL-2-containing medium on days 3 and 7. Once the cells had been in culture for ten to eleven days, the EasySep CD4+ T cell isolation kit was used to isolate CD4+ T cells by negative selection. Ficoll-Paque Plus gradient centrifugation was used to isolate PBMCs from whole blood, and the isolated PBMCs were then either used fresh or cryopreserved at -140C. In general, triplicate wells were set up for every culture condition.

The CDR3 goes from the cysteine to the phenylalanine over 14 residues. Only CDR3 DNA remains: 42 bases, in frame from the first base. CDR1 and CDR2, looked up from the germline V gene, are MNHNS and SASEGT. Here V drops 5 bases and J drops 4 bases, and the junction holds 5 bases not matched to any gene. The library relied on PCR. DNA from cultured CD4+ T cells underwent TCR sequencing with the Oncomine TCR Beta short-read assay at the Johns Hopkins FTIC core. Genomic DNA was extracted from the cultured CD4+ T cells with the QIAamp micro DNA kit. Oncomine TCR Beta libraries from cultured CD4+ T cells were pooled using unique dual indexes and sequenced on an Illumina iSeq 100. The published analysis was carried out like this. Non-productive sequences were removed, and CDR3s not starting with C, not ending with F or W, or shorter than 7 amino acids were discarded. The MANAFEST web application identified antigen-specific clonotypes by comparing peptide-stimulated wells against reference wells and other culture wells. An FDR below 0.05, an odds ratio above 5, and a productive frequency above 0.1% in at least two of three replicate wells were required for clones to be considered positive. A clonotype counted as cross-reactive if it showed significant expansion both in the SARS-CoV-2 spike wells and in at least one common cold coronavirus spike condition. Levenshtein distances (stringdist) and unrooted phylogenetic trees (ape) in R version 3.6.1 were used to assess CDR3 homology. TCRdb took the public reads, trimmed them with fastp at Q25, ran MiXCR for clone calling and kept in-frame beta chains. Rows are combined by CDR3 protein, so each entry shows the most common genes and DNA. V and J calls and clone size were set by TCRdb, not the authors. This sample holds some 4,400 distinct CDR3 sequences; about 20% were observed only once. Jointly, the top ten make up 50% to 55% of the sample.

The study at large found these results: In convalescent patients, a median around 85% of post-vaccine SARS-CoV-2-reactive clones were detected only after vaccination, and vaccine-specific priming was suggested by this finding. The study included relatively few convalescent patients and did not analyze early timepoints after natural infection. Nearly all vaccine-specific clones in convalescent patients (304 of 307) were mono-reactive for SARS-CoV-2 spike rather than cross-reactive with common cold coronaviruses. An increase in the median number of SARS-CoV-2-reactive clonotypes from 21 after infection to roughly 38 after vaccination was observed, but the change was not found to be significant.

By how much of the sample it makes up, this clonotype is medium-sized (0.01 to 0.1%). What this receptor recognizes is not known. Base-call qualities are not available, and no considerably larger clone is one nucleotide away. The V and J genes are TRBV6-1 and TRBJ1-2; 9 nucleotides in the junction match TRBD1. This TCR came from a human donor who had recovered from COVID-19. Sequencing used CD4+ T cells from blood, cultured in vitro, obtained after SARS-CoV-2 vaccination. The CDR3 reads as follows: CASSRDRASYGYTF. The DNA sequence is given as TGTGCCAGCAGTAGGGACAGGGCCTCCTATGGCTACACCTTC.